The 25 T cell receptor beta chains given below trace back to one sample, sequenced in a study of blood T cell repertoires in COVID-19. This table comes from immunoSEQ multiplex PCR, and its TCRdb copy is limited to in-frame clones, with some not included. The sample records 200,000 to 300,000 clones, about 89% being singletons. Sequencing was carried out using PBMCs or T cells enriched from blood (not recorded which). The source is a woman aged 30 to 39 who had recovered from COVID-19.

The V and J genes are TRBV18 and TRBJ2-1; 7 bases are shared with TRBD2. The trim removed 3 bases at V and 3 bases at J, leaving 5 bases unmatched. Germline CDR1 reads KGHSH; CDR2 reads LQKENI. CDR3 length: 15 amino acids. The CDR3 region is CASSPRGSVYNEQFF. CDR3 sequence (DNA): TGTGCCAGCTCACCTCGCGGGAGCGTCTACAATGAGCAGTTCTTC.

This clone was detected only a few times. The chain joins TRBV19 to TRBJ2-3; 8 bases fit TRBD2. The CDR3 contains 17 residues. V lost 6 bases, J lost 0 bases, and 11 bases stayed unmatched. Germline V gives CDR1 LNHDA, CDR2 SQIVND (reference sequence). CDR3 in DNA: TGTGCCAGTAGGCCTGAGGGTAGCGGGGTTAGCACAGATACGCAGTATTTT. Translating it yields CASRPEGSGVSTDTQYF.

CDR3 coding DNA: TGCATCGGACAGTCCACTGAAGCTTTCTTT. This codes for CIGQSTEAFF. The chain uses TRBV20-1 and TRBJ1-1; TRBD1 might be the D (6 bases). Germline V CDR1 and CDR2: DFQATT, SNEGSKA (reference sequence). This CDR3 comprises 10 residues.

The chain joins TRBV2 to TRBJ2-7; 10 bases match TRBD2. The CDR3 loop spans 14 amino acids. Germline assignment: CDR1 SNHLY and CDR2 FYNNEI. The junction had 6 bases not matched to a gene; V was cut back by 8 bases and J by 2 bases. The DNA for the CDR3 is TGTGCCAGCCTAGGACTAGCGGATCCCTACGAGCAGTACTTC. Translated, it gives CASLGLADPYEQYF.

The chain has TRBV7-9 and TRBJ2-5, with 7 nucleotides matching TRBD1. The CDR3 runs to 18 residues. Germline lookup yields CDR1 SEHNR and CDR2 FQNEAQ (reference sequence). V lost 3 bases to trimming and J lost 2 bases; unmatched junction nucleotides: 15. The CDR3 loop reads CASSFKGSDRDVQETQYF. The CDR3 DNA reads as TGTGCCAGCAGCTTCAAGGGGTCCGACAGGGACGTACAAGAGACCCAGTACTTC.

The chain employs TRBV15 and TRBJ2-1, with TRBD2 matching over 9 bases. CDR1 is LNHNV, CDR2 YYDKDF, per germline (reference sequence). The CDR3 loop spans 19 amino acids. V shed 0 bases and J 0 bases; nucleotides not matched to a gene: 9. This CDR3 reads CATSRESSGRPLSYNEQFF. The CDR3 region has the DNA TGTGCCACCAGCAGAGAGTCCAGCGGGAGGCCGCTCTCCTACAATGAGCAGTTCTTC.

The rearrangement joins TRBV7-2 to TRBJ1-5, with a possible D match to TRBD1 (5 bases). CDR1 and CDR2 (germline): SGHTA, FQGNSA. The CDR3 length is 16 residues. Trimming stripped 1 base from V and 0 bases from J, with 10 bases between. CDR3 nucleotide sequence: TGTGCCAGCAGCTTAGGGGGCAGCTATAGCAATCAGCCCCAGCATTTT. It yields the protein CASSLGGSYSNQPQHF.

J is TRBJ2-5 and V is TRBV24-1, with 8 bases matching TRBD2. CDR1 and CDR2 from the germline V gene are KGHDR and SFDVKD. The CDR3 runs 15 residues. With V trimmed by 1 base and J by 4 bases, 4 bases remained unmatched. The CDR3 is CATSDLGGGRETQYF. In DNA form, the CDR3 reads TGTGCCACCAGTGATTTAGGCGGGGGGAGAGAGACCCAGTACTTC.

The chain is built from TRBV2 and TRBJ1-1; 8 nucleotides line up with TRBD1. CDR3 size: 14 residues. Looked up from germline, CDR1 is SNHLY and CDR2 is FYNNEI. Trimming removed 5 bases from V and 4 bases from J; junction bases left unmatched: 6. This CDR3 is CASSLQGEGTEAFF. CDR3 coding DNA: TGTGCCAGCAGTTTACAGGGGGAGGGCACTGAAGCTTTCTTT.

This clone was counted a single time. J is TRBJ2-1 and V is TRBV18, with D possibly TRBD1 on 5 matching bases. V was pared by 1 base and J by 4 bases, with 17 bases between. Germline V gene lookup returns CDR1 KGHSH and CDR2 LQKENI. The CDR3 runs 17 residues. CDR3 bases: TGTGCCAGCTCACCACTCTCTCCCAGGGAAATATACAATGAGCAGTTCTTC. It codes for CASSPLSPREIYNEQFF.

J is TRBJ2-1 and V is TRBV27, with 10 bases aligning to TRBD1. The CDR3 is 16 amino acids. The germline V gene has CDR1 MNHEY and CDR2 SMNVEV (reference sequence). The ends lost 3 bases at V and 5 bases at J; junction bases unmatched: 7. The CDR3 protein is CASSFLGTGDHNEQFF. CDR3 nucleotide sequence: TGTGCCAGCAGTTTCCTCGGGACAGGGGACCACAATGAGCAGTTCTTC.

The chain uses TRBV4-3 and TRBJ2-7; 7 bases agree with TRBD2. Germline assignment: CDR1 LGHNA and CDR2 YSLEER. The ends lost 0 bases at V and 1 base at J; junction bases unmatched: 12. CDR3 length: 18 residues. CDR3 in DNA: TGCGCCAGCAGCCAAGATCTTCGAGGGAGGGCCGGGTCCTACGAGCAGTACTTC. Translating gives CASSQDLRGRAGSYEQYF.

V is TRBV30 and J is TRBJ2-1, with TRBD2 matching 10 bases. Trimming cost V 5 bases and J 5 bases; bases outside gene matches: 6. The germline gives CDR1 GTSNPN, CDR2 SVGIG (reference sequence). CDR3 size: 14 residues. In DNA, the CDR3 is TGTGCCTGGTTTCCGGGACTAGCGCACAATGAGCAGTTCTTC. Protein sequence: CAWFPGLAHNEQFF.

In this sample, this clone turned up once. The genes are TRBV7-2 and TRBJ2-1, with D possibly being TRBD2 (6 bases). CDR3 length: 17 amino acids. Germline V gene data show CDR1 as SGHTA and CDR2 as FQGNSA. With 5 bases removed from V and 0 bases from J, the gap between germline ends came to 17 bases. The CDR3 spells CASSTSLAISSYNEQFF. CDR3 DNA sequence: TGTGCCAGCAGCACCTCACTAGCTATTAGCTCCTACAATGAGCAGTTCTTC. The full variable domain, completed using reference TRBV7-2 and TRBJ2-1, is GAGVSQSPSNKVTEKGKDVELRCDPISGHTALYWYRQSLGQGLEFLIYFQGNSAPDKSGLPSDRFSAERTGGSVSTLTIQRTQQEDSAVYLCASSTSLAISSYNEQFFGPGTRLTVL.

The chain has TRBV5-4 and TRBJ1-1; D gene uncertain. V dropped 4 bases and J dropped 5 bases, with 12 bases sitting between them. This CDR3 has 13 amino acids. Germline lookup yields CDR1 SGHNT and CDR2 YYREEE (reference sequence). The CDR3 region has the DNA TGTGCCAGCAGCCTCCTGGGAGGGACTGAAGCTTTCTTT. This codes for CASSLLGGTEAFF.

This clone has just one count. This chain joins TRBV10-1 and TRBJ2-1, with 7 bases aligning to TRBD2. Per the germline V gene, CDR1 is WNHNN and CDR2 is SYGVQD (reference sequence). The CDR3 extends over 13 amino acids. Losses at the gene ends were 9 bases for V and 8 bases for J; bases not matched to a gene: 10. CDR3 sequence (DNA): TGCGCCAGGCGCCCCAGCGGGAACTATGAGCAGTTCTTC. Translated, it gives CARRPSGNYEQFF.

This chain connects TRBV7-3 to TRBJ1-2, with D unclear. V was clipped by 2 bases and J by 0 bases, with 10 bases between them. This CDR3 spans 15 amino acids. Germline V gene lookup returns CDR1 SGHTA and CDR2 FQGTGA. CDR3 protein: CASSLLSGANYGYTF. In nucleotides, the CDR3 is TGTGCCAGCAGCTTATTGAGTGGAGCTAACTATGGCTACACCTTC.

CDR3: CSVARSGSSYNEQFF. CDR3 in DNA: TGCAGCGTTGCCCGTAGCGGAAGCTCCTACAATGAGCAGTTCTTC. The rearrangement links TRBV29-1 to TRBJ2-1; a possible D gene is TRBD2 (6 bases). Germline V gene lookup returns CDR1 SQVTM and CDR2 ANQGSEA. With 4 bases removed from V and 0 bases from J, the gap between germline ends came to 13 bases. CDR3 length: 15 amino acids.

The rearrangement uses TRBV9 and TRBJ2-3, with TRBD2 as a possible D gene (6 bases). V was cut by 3 bases and J by 6 bases, with 32 bases left in between. Germline V gene data show CDR1 as SGDLS and CDR2 as YYNGEE. The CDR3 extends over 20 amino acids. The CDR3 spells CASSAAQTSGLGRRVDTQYF. As DNA, the CDR3 is TGTGCCAGCAGCGCGGCACAAACTTCAGGGTTGGGAAGGAGGGTGGATACGCAGTATTTT.

CDR3 protein: CASSATFTGELFF. The CDR3 bases are TGTGCCAGCAGCGCAACTTTCACCGGGGAGCTGTTTTTT. The J gene is TRBJ2-2, the V gene TRBV9, with D unclear. The CDR3 contains 13 residues. The germline CDR1 and CDR2 sequences are SGDLS and YYNGEE. V lost 3 bases, J lost 4 bases, and 7 bases lay in between. Full variable domain (outside the CDR3, taken from reference TRBV9 and TRBJ2-2): DSGVTQTPKHLITATGQRVTLRCSPRSGDLSVYWYQQSLDQGLQFLIQYYNGEERAKGNILERFSAQQFPDLHSELNLSSLELGDSALYFCASSATFTGELFFGEGSRLTVL.

This sequence joins TRBV2 and TRBJ1-1; maybe TRBD1 (6 bases). Germline loops: CDR1 SNHLY, CDR2 FYNNEI. V gave up 6 bases and J gave up 1 base, with 15 bases separating them. The CDR3 totals 15 residues. The CDR3: CASRTGTTQNTEAFF. In DNA, the CDR3 is TGTGCCAGCAGGACAGGAACAACTCAGAACACTGAAGCTTTCTTT.

The gene calls are TRBV27 and TRBJ1-1; the match to TRBD1 covers 8 bases. This CDR3 is built from 14 residues. Germline V lookup: CDR1 MNHEY, CDR2 SMNVEV (reference sequence). The V and J ends lost 5 bases and 4 bases, in that order; junction bases with no gene match: 6. The CDR3 reads CASSPTDRATEAFF. The CDR3 DNA sequence: TGTGCCAGCAGTCCAACGGACAGGGCCACTGAAGCTTTCTTT.

V is TRBV5-3 and J is TRBJ2-1, with 9 positions matching TRBD1. TRBV5-3 is flagged as an ORF with uncertain function. This CDR3 region has 16 residues. Trimming cost V 6 bases and J 8 bases; bases outside gene matches: 15. The CDR3 protein is CARTIIPRTGDHEQFF. The CDR3 coding sequence is TGTGCCAGAACTATAATCCCCCGGACAGGGGATCATGAGCAGTTCTTC.

This chain connects TRBV10-2 to TRBJ1-5; the match to TRBD1 covers 9 bases. J lost 2 bases, V lost 8 bases, and 7 bases had no gene match. CDR3 length: 15 amino acids. CDR1 is WSHSY, CDR2 SAAADI, per germline. In DNA form, the CDR3 reads TGCGCCAGCGGGATGGACAGGGGAGGCAATCAGCCCCAGCATTTT. Residues: CASGMDRGGNQPQHF.

This chain joins TRBV2 and TRBJ1-2; D is uncertain. Trimming pared 5 bases from V and 5 bases from J, leaving 6 bases between. The CDR3 is 11 residues long. Germline-derived CDR1 and CDR2 are SNHLY and FYNNEI. The DNA of the CDR3 is TGTGCCAGCAGTCCTTTGTATGGCTACACCTTC. As protein: CASSPLYGYTF.